Sequencing of this TCR beta chain was carried out in a study of blood T cell repertoires in COVID-19. Measured with immunoSEQ multiplex PCR; TCRdb has only the in-frame clones, and not every one. Among about 200,000 clones listed, around nine tenths were seen once. This CDR3 spans 12 amino acids. CDR1 and CDR2 from the germline V gene are LNHDA and SQIVND (reference sequence). Trimming removed 5 bases at V and 2 bases at J, with 5 bases between. The gene calls are TRBV19 and TRBJ2-3; the D is unclear. This receptor was obtained from a man younger than 35 with active or convalescent COVID-19. The sample comprised peripheral blood. The CDR3 DNA follows: TGTGCCAGTAGTTATCCCACAGATACGCAGTATTTT. It encodes CASSYPTDTQYF.